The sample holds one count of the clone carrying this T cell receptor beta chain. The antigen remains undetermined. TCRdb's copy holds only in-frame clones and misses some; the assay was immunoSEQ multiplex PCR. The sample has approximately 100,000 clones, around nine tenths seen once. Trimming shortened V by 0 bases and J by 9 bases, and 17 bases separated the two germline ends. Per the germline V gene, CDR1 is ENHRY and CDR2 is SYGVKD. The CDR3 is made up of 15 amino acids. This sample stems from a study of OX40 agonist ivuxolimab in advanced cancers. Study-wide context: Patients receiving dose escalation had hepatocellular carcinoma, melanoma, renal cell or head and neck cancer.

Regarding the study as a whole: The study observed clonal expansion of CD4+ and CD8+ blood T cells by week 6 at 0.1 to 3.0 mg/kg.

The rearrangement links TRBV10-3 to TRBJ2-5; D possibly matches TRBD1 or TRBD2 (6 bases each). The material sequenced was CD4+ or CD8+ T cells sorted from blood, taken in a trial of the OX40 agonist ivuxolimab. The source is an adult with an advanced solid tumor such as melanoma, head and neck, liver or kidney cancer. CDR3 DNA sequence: TGTGCCATCAGTGAGTCGTTGGGGGGCCCGAGGGCCCAGTACTTC. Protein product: CAISESLGGPRAQYF.